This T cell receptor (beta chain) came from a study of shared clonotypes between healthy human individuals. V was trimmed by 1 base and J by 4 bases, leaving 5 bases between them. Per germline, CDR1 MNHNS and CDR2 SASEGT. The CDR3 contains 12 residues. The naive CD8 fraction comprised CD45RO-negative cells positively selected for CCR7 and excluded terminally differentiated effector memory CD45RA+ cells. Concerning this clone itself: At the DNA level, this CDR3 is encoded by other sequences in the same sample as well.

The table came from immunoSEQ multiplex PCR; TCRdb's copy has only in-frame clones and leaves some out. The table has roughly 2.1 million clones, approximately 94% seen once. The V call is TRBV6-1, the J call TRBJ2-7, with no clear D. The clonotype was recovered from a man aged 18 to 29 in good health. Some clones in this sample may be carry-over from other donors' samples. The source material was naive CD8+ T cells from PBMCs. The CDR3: CASSEGRYEQYF. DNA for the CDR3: TGTGCCAGCAGTGAAGGAAGGTACGAGCAGTACTTC.